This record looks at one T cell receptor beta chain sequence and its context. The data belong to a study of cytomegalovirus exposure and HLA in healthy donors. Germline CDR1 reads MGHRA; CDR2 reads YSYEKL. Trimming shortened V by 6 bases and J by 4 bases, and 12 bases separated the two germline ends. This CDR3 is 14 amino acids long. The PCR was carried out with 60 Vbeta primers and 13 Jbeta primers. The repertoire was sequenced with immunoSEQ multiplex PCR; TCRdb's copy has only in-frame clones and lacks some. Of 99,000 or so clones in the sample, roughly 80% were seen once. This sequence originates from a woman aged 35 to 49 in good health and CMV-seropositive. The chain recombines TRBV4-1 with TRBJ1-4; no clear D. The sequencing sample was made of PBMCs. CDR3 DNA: TGCGCCAGCAGACGCCTGGGAGGTAATGAAAAACTGTTTTTT. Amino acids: CASRRLGGNEKLFF.